This TCR beta chain is from a study of blood T cell repertoires in COVID-19. The wider study: T cells, B-cell-depleted T cells, or PBMCs provided the cDNA or gDNA that served as material.

The CDR3 is made up of 21 amino acids. Germline values: CDR1 MNHEY, CDR2 SVGEGT. Trimming took 4 bases from V and 6 from J; bases not matched to a gene: 24. The method was immunoSEQ multiplex PCR; TCRdb's version includes in-frame clones alone and lacks a portion of them. The table lists a few hundred thousand clones, approximately 86% of them singletons. The sequenced sample consisted of peripheral blood. The chain employs TRBV6-2 or TRBV6-3 and TRBJ2-4; 10 bases fit TRBD2. The TCR sequence derives from a woman aged 50 to 65 who had recovered from COVID-19. The CDR3 sequence: CASSSPDLAGARGLRGNIQYF. The CDR3 DNA sequence: TGTGCCAGCAGTTCCCCCGATCTAGCGGGGGCCAGGGGCTTACGCGGAAACATTCAGTACTTC.